The 12 T cell receptor beta chains given below trace back to one sample, sequenced in a study of identical twins. TCRdb ran MiXCR on the 5' RACE reads and lists one entry per CDR3 protein. The sample holds 300,000 to 400,000 distinct CDR3 sequences, roughly 9% seen once. Material for sequencing was naive T cells sorted from blood. The origin of the receptors is a woman aged 45-65 years in good health.

Only a few counts were recorded for this clonotype. The V and J genes are TRBV20-1 and TRBJ1-2; TRBD1 might be the D (6 bases). Germline CDR1 and CDR2: DFQATT and SNEGSKA (reference sequence). With 0 bases removed from V and 7 bases from J, the gap between germline ends came to 15 bases. This CDR3 region has 14 residues. CDR3 sequence reads: CSARDAGAKGGYTF. In nucleotides, the CDR3 is TGCAGTGCTAGAGACGCAGGGGCGAAAGGTGGCTACACCTTC.

This clonotype appeared many times. The chain couples TRBV9 to TRBJ2-1; D is perhaps TRBD2 (6 bases). V lost 0 bases, J lost 7 bases, and 8 bases lay in between. Germline loops: CDR1 SGDLS, CDR2 YYNGEE. The CDR3 runs 13 residues. As DNA, the CDR3 is TGTGCCAGCAGCGTAGCCCGGGGGAATGAGCAGTTCTTC. Protein product: CASSVARGNEQFF. Filled out from reference TRBV9 and TRBJ2-1, the complete variable domain reads DSGVTQTPKHLITATGQRVTLRCSPRSGDLSVYWYQQSLDQGLQFLIQYYNGEERAKGNILERFSAQQFPDLHSELNLSSLELGDSALYFCASSVARGNEQFFGPGTRLTVL.

V gene TRBV20-1 combines with J gene TRBJ2-2; 7 bases align to TRBD1. The length of the CDR3 is 16 residues. Trimming cost V 6 bases and J 6 bases; bases outside gene matches: 16. From germline, CDR1 is DFQATT and CDR2 SNEGSKA (reference sequence). CDR3 sequence: CSARTLRDSHSGELFF. The CDR3 DNA sequence: TGCAGTGCGAGAACTCTCCGGGACAGTCACTCCGGGGAGCTGTTTTTT.

In the case of this clonotype: A read error may explain this, as a much larger clone is one base away. The rearrangement links TRBV11-1 to TRBJ2-1, with TRBD2 identical over 14 bases. CDR1 is SGHAT, CDR2 FQDESV, per germline (reference sequence). The V segment lost 8 bases and the J segment 10 bases; nucleotides outside the gene matches: 13. CDR3 length: 16 amino acids. The CDR3 DNA follows: TGTGCCAGCGGCACCCGACTAGCGGGAGGGCCGGGAGAGCAGTTCTTC. Protein sequence: CASGTRLAGGPGEQFF.

With respect to this clonotype: This CDR3 is missing its conserved last phenylalanine or tryptophan, likely due to a read error. CDR3 DNA: TGCAGTGCTAGAGTGGAGGGGGAGGAAAAACTGTTTTCT. Amino acids: CSARVEGEEKLFS. This chain joins TRBV20-1 and TRBJ1-4; tentative D call: TRBD1 (6 bases). Trimming took 1 base from V and 8 from J, leaving 11 bases between them. Germline values: CDR1 DFQATT, CDR2 SNEGSKA (reference sequence). CDR3 size: 13 residues.

The rearrangement links TRBV5-1 to TRBJ1-5; D not certain. The V and J ends lost 4 bases and 5 bases respectively, with 10 bases between them. CDR3 length: 13 amino acids. In germline, CDR1 is SGHRS, CDR2 YFSETQ. The CDR3 loop is CASSGGRDQPQHF. The CDR3 bases are TGCGCCAGCAGCGGTGGACGCGATCAGCCCCAGCATTTT. The full variable domain, rest sourced from reference TRBV5-1 and TRBJ1-5, is KAGVTQTPRYLIKTRGQQVTLSCSPISGHRSVSWYQQTPGQGLQFLFEYFSETQRNKGNFPGRFSGRQFSNSRSEMNVSTLELGDSALYLCASSGGRDQPQHFGDGTRLSIL.

This clonotype was seen a few times. The rearrangement joins TRBV7-9 to TRBJ1-6, with D possibly matching TRBD1 (6 bases). The CDR3 sequence is 14 residues long. The germline CDR1 and CDR2 sequences are SEHNR and FQNEAQ (reference sequence). The V end lost 6 bases, the J end lost 7 bases, and 13 bases lay between the germline ends. Here the CDR3 DNA reads TGTGCCAGCAGGGTCCCCGGACAGAATTCACCCCTCCACTTT. It codes for CASRVPGQNSPLHF.

The V and J genes are TRBV15 and TRBJ2-5; D not certain. Between the trimmed V and J ends, which lost 5 bases and 5 bases, there was a span of 9 bases. The CDR3 loop spans 12 amino acids. Germline CDR1 is LNHNV and CDR2 is YYDKDF (reference sequence). The CDR3, as DNA: TGTGCCACCAGCGGCGCTGTGGAGACCCAGTACTTC. It specifies CATSGAVETQYF. Together with reference TRBV15 and TRBJ2-5, the CDR3 gives the full variable domain: DAMVIQNPRYQVTQFGKPVTLSCSQTLNHNVMYWYQQKSSQAPKLLFHYYDKDFNNEADTPDNFQSRRPNTSFCFLDIRSPGLGDTAMYLCATSGAVETQYFGPGTRLLVL.

The chain is built from TRBV12-3 or TRBV12-4 and TRBJ2-2; 12 nucleotides match TRBD2. Losses at the gene ends were 6 bases for V and 4 bases for J; bases not matched to a gene: 6. This CDR3 has 16 residues. The CDR3 coding sequence is TGTGCCAGCAGCCCTAGCGGGAGGGCGGGCACCGGGGAGCTGTTTTTT. This translates into CASSPSGRAGTGELFF.

J is TRBJ2-5 and V is TRBV3-1; 7 nucleotides line up with TRBD2. This CDR3 is 15 amino acids long. Germline V CDR1 and CDR2: LGHDT, YNNKEL (reference sequence). Trimming removed 0 bases from V and 3 bases from J; junction bases left unmatched: 4. CDR3 DNA: TGTGCCAGCAGCCAAGATCCCAGCGGGGAAGAGACCCAGTACTTC. Translating gives CASSQDPSGEETQYF.

This chain uses TRBV10-3 with TRBJ1-1; TRBD1 matches 7 bases. This CDR3 comprises 15 residues. Germline CDR1 ENHRY, CDR2 SYGVKD. Trimming took 5 bases from V and 2 from J; bases not matched to a gene: 8. For the CDR3, the DNA is TGTGCCATCAGTAATGGGGACAGCGCTAACACTGAAGCTTTCTTT. It translates to CAISNGDSANTEAFF.

The J gene is TRBJ2-1, the V gene TRBV6-5; 8 nucleotides line up with TRBD1. Trimming took 6 bases from V and 5 from J; bases not matched to a gene: 6. The germline CDR1 and CDR2 sequences are MNHEY and SVGAGI. This CDR3 spans 14 amino acids. CDR3 DNA: TGTGCCAGCAGGAGGGACAGGATTAACAATGAGCAGTTCTTC. This translates into CASRRDRINNEQFF.